These 2 T cell receptor beta chains came from one sample sequenced in a study of blood T cell repertoires in COVID-19. Assay: immunoSEQ multiplex PCR; the TCRdb copy retains only in-frame clones and omits some. The table lists about 220,000 clones, 70% to 90% of them singletons. The material sequenced was peripheral blood. The receptors shown here come from an older woman with COVID-19, enrolled during active disease.

The chain couples TRBV6-2 or TRBV6-3 to TRBJ1-2, with 10 nucleotides matching TRBD1. V was pared by 4 bases and J by 4 bases, with 9 bases of the junction left unmatched. There are 16 residues in the CDR3. The germline CDR1 and CDR2 sequences are MNHEY and SVGEGT. The CDR3 coding sequence is TGTGCCAGCAGTTTGGGACAGGGGTCGCTCATCTATGGCTACACCTTC. Translating gives CASSLGQGSLIYGYTF.

V gene TRBV7-2 combines with J gene TRBJ1-3; the D is unclear. Trimming removed 5 bases from V and 9 bases from J, with 17 bases in between. The CDR3 sequence is 14 residues long. Germline V gene sequence: CDR1 SGHTA, CDR2 FQGNSA. The CDR3 DNA is TGTGCCAGCAGCCTCAGCGGGCCTTGGAGCACCATATATTTT. Its protein is CASSLSGPWSTIYF.